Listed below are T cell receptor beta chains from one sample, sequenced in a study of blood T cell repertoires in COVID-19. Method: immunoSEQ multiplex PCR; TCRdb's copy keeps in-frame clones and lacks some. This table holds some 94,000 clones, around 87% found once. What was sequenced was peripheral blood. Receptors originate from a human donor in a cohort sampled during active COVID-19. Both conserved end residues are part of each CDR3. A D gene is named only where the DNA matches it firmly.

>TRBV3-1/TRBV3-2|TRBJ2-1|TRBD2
CASSQVLSGGKVNEQFF
TGTGCCAGCAGCCAAGTTCTCTCGGGAGGGAAGGTCAATGAGCAGTTCTTC
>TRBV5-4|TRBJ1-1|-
CASSLEVGEAFF
TGTGCCAGCAGCTTGGAGGTCGGGGAAGCTTTCTTT
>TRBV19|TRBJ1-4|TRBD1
CASSNTGGLNEKLFF
TGTGCCAGTAGTAATACAGGGGGCCTTAATGAAAAACTGTTTTTT
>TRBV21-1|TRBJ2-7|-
CASSKLGDTPNYEQYF
TGTGCCAGCAGCAAACTAGGGGACACACCTAACTACGAGCAGTACTTC
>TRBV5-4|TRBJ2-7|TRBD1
CASSPRQGAPYEQYF
TGTGCCAGCAGCCCCCGACAGGGGGCCCCCTACGAGCAGTACTTC
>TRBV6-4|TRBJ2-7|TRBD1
CASSAEDRGPIGYF
TGTGCCAGCAGTGCGGAGGACAGGGGGCCTATTGGGTACTTC
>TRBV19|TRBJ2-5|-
CASRGWGGAGETQYF
TGTGCCAGTAGAGGTTGGGGGGGCGCTGGGGAGACCCAGTACTTC
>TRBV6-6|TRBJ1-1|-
CASSNQGEAFF
TGTGCCAGCAGTAACCAGGGGGAAGCTTTCTTT
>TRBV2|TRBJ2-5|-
CASSEDSQETQYF
TGTGCCAGCAGTGAGGACAGCCAAGAGACCCAGTACTTC
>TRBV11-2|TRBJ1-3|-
CASSQGQYPGNTIYF
TGTGCCAGCAGCCAGGGTCAGTATCCTGGAAACACCATATATTTT
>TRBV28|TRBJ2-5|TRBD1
CASSFTGVPGTQYF
TGTGCCAGCAGTTTTACAGGGGTACCCGGGACCCAGTACTTC
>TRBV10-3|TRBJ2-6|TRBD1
CAIKDRAGANVLTF
TGTGCCATCAAAGACAGGGCCGGGGCCAACGTCCTGACTTTC
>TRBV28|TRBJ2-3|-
CASSFTGRSDTQYF
TGTGCCAGCAGTTTCACAGGGCGGTCAGATACGCAGTATTTT
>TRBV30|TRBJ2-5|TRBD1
CAFDRGGETQYF
TGTGCCTTTGACAGGGGCGGAGAGACCCAGTACTTC
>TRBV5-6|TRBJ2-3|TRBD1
CASSWGTGGPDTQYF
TGTGCCAGCAGCTGGGGGACAGGGGGCCCAGATACGCAGTATTTT
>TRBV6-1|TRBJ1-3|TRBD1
CASSEAGTGLISGNTIYF
TGTGCCAGCAGTGAAGCGGGGACAGGACTCATCTCTGGAAACACCATATATTTT
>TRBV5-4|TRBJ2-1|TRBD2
CASSPMLAGTAVEQFF
TGTGCCAGCAGCCCGATGCTAGCGGGCACAGCGGTTGAGCAGTTCTTC